This paragraph covers one TCR beta chain sequence. This specimen comes from a study of CD8 T cells in Susac syndrome. RNA was extracted with the RNeasy kit, and a quantity of roughly 0.5 to 1 ug was reverse transcribed using random hexamers. TCRdb re-called the immunoSEQ multiplex PCR reads with MiXCR, one entry per CDR3 protein. The repertoire holds about 150,000 distinct CDR3 sequences, with roughly 94% as singletons. This CDR3 has 15 residues. CDR1 is KGHSH, CDR2 LQKENI, per germline. The ends were cut back, 3 bases at V and 1 base at J, with 13 bases in the middle. Sequencing of TCR beta drew on CD8+ and CD4+ T cells from blood.

Sequenced: CD8+ T cells from PBMCs. This sequence joins TRBV18 and TRBJ2-7, with D tentatively TRBD1 (6 bases). The TCR comes from a human donor with multiple sclerosis. The CDR3 loop is CASSPQGQSSYEQYF. Here the CDR3 DNA reads TGTGCCAGCTCACCTCAAGGACAGTCGTCCTACGAGCAGTACTTC.